One sample yielded the 8 T cell receptor beta chains listed below, sequenced in a study of identical twins. A single record per CDR3 protein comes from TCRdb applying MiXCR to the 5' RACE reads. The data contain 200,000 or so distinct CDR3 sequences, about 7.5% of them seen just once; the ten biggest clones take up 1.9%. These data also featured in a second study, about yellow fever vaccine responses in identical twins.

Material: memory (CD45RO+) T cells sorted from blood. These receptor sequences come from a young woman in good health.

The genes are TRBV2 and TRBJ1-5; TRBD1 is a possible D gene (6 bases). This CDR3 is 14 amino acids long. V lost 6 bases and J 5 bases, leaving 14 bases between the germline ends. CDR1 is SNHLY, CDR2 FYNNEI, per germline. For the CDR3, the DNA is TGTGCCAGCAGGATGTCGGGGGGCTATCAGCCCCAGCATTTT. Translated, it gives CASRMSGGYQPQHF.

This clonotype was picked up many times. The chain combines TRBV12-3 or TRBV12-4 with TRBJ1-2; possible D gene TRBD1, 6 bases. The CDR3 has 13 residues. Trimming pared 6 bases from V and 8 bases from J, leaving 16 bases between. This chain's CDR3 is CASSIQGRHGYTF. The CDR3 DNA follows: TGTGCCAGCAGCATACAGGGAAGGCACGGCTACACCTTC.

The chain uses TRBV30 and TRBJ1-2; tentative D call: TRBD1 (5 bases). Germline loops: CDR1 GTSNPN, CDR2 SVGIG (reference sequence). CDR3 length: 13 amino acids. The V end lost 8 bases, the J end lost 4 bases, and 17 bases lay between the germline ends. In DNA form, the CDR3 reads TGTGCCGGGGAGGGACTTTCGATCTATGGCTACACCTTC. The encoded protein is CAGEGLSIYGYTF.

This clonotype was detected only a few times. The V gene is TRBV12-3 or TRBV12-4, the J gene TRBJ2-2; no firm D call. The length of the CDR3 is 16 residues. Trimming cost V 2 bases and J 0 bases, with 10 bases left between them. CDR3 DNA: TGTGCCAGCAGTTTAACGGGCAGGTCGAACACCGGGGAGCTGTTTTTT. This encodes CASSLTGRSNTGELFF.

This clonotype turned up a few times. The chain recombines TRBV7-9 with TRBJ2-7; perhaps TRBD2 as D (5 bases). CDR1 SEHNR and CDR2 FQNEAQ come from the germline V gene (reference sequence). This CDR3 is built from 15 residues. Trimming took off 2 bases at V and 2 bases at J, with 13 bases between the two ends. The chain's CDR3 is CASSLTSRRTYEQYF. DNA for the CDR3: TGTGCCAGCAGCTTAACGTCTCGGAGGACCTACGAGCAGTACTTC.

This clonotype appeared many times. J is TRBJ2-7 and V is TRBV28; D unclear. V lost 5 bases and J 6 bases, leaving 8 bases between the germline ends. This CDR3 is 11 amino acids long. The germline V gene encodes CDR1 MDHEN and CDR2 SYDVKM. The CDR3 DNA is TGTGCCAGCAGTCTTACTTCCGAGCAGTACTTC. Translated, it gives CASSLTSEQYF. Together with reference TRBV28 and TRBJ2-7, the CDR3 gives the full variable domain: DVKVTQSSRYLVKRTGEKVFLECVQDMDHENMFWYRQDPGLGLRLIYFSYDVKMKEKGDIPEGYSVSREKKERFSLILESASTNQTSMYLCASSLTSEQYFGPGTRLTVT.

This clonotype came up a few times. V and J are TRBV20-1 and TRBJ2-7; 10 nucleotides align to TRBD1. The CDR3 is 13 amino acids. The V gene end was trimmed by 5 bases and the J gene end by 1 base; junction bases not matched to a gene: 2. The germline gives CDR1 DFQATT, CDR2 SNEGSKA (reference sequence). The CDR3 DNA sequence: TGCAGTGCTCGGACAGGGGGGTCCTACGAGCAGTACTTC. Its protein product is CSARTGGSYEQYF.

This clonotype was detected many times. The chain uses TRBV4-2 and TRBJ2-1; 8 bases are shared with TRBD2. CDR1 LGHNA and CDR2 YNFKEQ come from the germline V gene. The ends lost 9 bases at V and 8 bases at J; junction bases unmatched: 9. This CDR3 has 13 residues. CDR3 coding DNA: TGTGCCAGTGCCAGCGGGAGTTTTGATGAGCAGTTCTTC. This encodes CASASGSFDEQFF.